This paragraph covers one T cell receptor (beta chain) sequence. Its antigen is still unknown. No much larger clone exists at a distance of one base, and base qualities are not known. The immunoSEQ hsTCRB v3.0 assay was used at survey level resolution for TRB variable region sequencing. The targeted TRB sequencing depth was roughly 40,000-55,000 T-cell genomes per sample. Pooled TRB libraries were sequenced on an Illumina MiSeq with a v3 150-cycle kit. On the study's bioinformatics: Analysis of repertoires was carried out in R inside a reproducible Nextflow workflow spanning QC, data transformation and analysis. LymphoSeq2, an R package for AIRR-Seq data exploration, was used to implement custom analyses. Several samples that produced fewer than 5000 total TRB sequences were removed, so approximately 170 HIV repertoires were analyzed. Among the 180 to 200 retained HIV repertoires, about 57 were collected before ART initiation and 120 to 140 were collected after ART initiation. Repertoires were downsampled to 5000 TRB nucleotide sequences, and summary statistics were averaged over 100 downsampling iterations. TRB sequences were retained for analysis only if CDR3 regions of at least seven amino acids were present. Diversity was assessed using a clonality score derived from Shannon entropy and using the Gini coefficient. In repertoire networks, the top 5000 CDR3 amino acid sequences were linked whenever an edit distance of one separated two sequences. For TRB CDR3 amino acid sequences, GLIPH2 was used to predict antigen specificity groups and MHC restriction. CDR3 amino acid sequences were matched against VDJdb and McPAS-TCR to flag known CMV, EBV, HIV or tissue antigen associations. Pre-ART, post-ART and control groups were compared with Wilcoxon signed-rank tests and Holm-Bonferroni correction. Here the immuneACCESS table is served through TCRdb, limited to in-frame sequences with V and J called. Missing clones are a known gap in these copies; in checked studies unresolved V genes cover under half, and the rest lacks a known reason. V, J and clone size were drawn from that table, and D and trimming were deduced from the DNA. For this sample the table gives about 18,000 clones, of which about three quarters were detected only once. The ten largest account for 6.5% to 10% of the sample.

The data belong to a study of long-term antiretroviral therapy in people with HIV (dated by TCRdb to the early 2020s). At the level of the whole study: The earliest samples were collected approximately a decade before the 2015 WHO recommendation for immediate ART, a period when ART was typically delayed until CD4 counts fell. No cross-contamination during QIAcube processing turned up in test extractions that ran a monoclonal T-cell line alongside 33 polyclonal samples. A retrospective serial study tested whether changes in peripheral blood TRB repertoire composition and diversity were associated with ART initiation and durable HIV suppression. Of the 30 participants with HIV, roughly 10 were female. From over 25 adults with confirmed HIV infection, the cohort provided fewer than 200 cryopreserved PBMC samples, gathered serially across a mean of approximately six years (range 1-12). Overall results and qualifications from the work: Narrower CDR3 length ranges were observed in HIV repertoires than in controls, and an antigen-experienced repertoire with only a slight naive shift after ART was suggested by the network structure. Inferences about post-ART repertoire changes are limited because no data were available on ART adherence, viral resistance or therapy changes. Because cell numbers in pre-ART samples were limited, unsorted PBMC were profiled instead of sorted CD4+ and CD8+ T cells. Expanded TRB clones identified before ART initiation dominated the repertoire at all time points, although this dominance fluctuated and declined in many PLHIV after ART. ART initiation was associated with a significant increase in TRB diversity, but diversity stayed significantly below transplant donor controls even after long-term ART. Because PBMC availability was limited, only the TCR beta chain was sequenced, with no alpha chain pairing. The samples span the years 2004 to 2017, and the ART regimens used at that time may not be as effective as current regimens.

Taken from cysteine to phenylalanine, the CDR3 has 14 residues. The only DNA kept is the CDR3, 42 bases in frame from the first base. Relative to germline, V is missing 2 bases and J is missing 4 bases, with 4 bases of the junction outside any gene match. Looking up the germline V gene yields CDR1 SGHTA and CDR2 FQGNSA. Inclusion was restricted to participants for whom at least one PBMC sample before ART initiation and at least two post-ART samples were available. All participants with HIV were treated in the United States of America. Before DNA extraction, cryopreserved samples of 1-10 million PBMC were thawed and washed. At the time of the earliest PBMC sample, participants with HIV were aged between roughly 23 and 60 years. Each participant contributed PBMC samples from 1-4 timepoints before ART initiation and 2-8 timepoints after ART initiation, with a median of 7 samples. For every participant, serial HIV viral load, CD4+ T-cell count, ART history and demographic data were obtained. Genomic DNA was extracted from unsorted PBMC with a Qiagen kit on a QIAcube, with processing performed in batches of 12 samples.

This clonotype was obtained from a woman in her thirties or forties with HIV. The source was unsorted PBMCs, collected at the start of antiretroviral therapy, before treatment. The V and J genes are TRBV7-2 and TRBJ2-7; 8 nucleotides in the junction match TRBD1. The DNA sequence is TGTGCCAGCAGCTTATGGGACAGGCCTTACGAGCAGTACTTC. Translated, it gives CASSLWDRPYEQYF.